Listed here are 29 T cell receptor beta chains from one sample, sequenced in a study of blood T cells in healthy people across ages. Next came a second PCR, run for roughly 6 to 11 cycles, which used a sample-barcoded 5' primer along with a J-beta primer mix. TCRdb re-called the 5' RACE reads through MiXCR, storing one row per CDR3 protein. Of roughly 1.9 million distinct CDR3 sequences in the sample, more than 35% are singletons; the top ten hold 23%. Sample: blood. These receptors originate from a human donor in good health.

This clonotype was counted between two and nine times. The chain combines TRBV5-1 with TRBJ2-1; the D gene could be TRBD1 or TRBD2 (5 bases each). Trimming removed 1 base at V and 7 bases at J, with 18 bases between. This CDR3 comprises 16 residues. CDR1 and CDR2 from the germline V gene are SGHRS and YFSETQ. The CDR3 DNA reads TGCGCCAGCAGCTTGTTCAGGGACCCTAGGGAAAATGAGCAGTTCTTC. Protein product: CASSLFRDPRENEQFF.

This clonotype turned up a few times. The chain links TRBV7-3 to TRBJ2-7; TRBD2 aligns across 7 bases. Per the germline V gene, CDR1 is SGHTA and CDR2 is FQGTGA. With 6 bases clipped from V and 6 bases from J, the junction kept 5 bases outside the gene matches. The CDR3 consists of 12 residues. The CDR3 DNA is TGTGCCAGCAGTTATACGGGGGGCGAGCAGTACTTC. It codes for CASSYTGGEQYF.

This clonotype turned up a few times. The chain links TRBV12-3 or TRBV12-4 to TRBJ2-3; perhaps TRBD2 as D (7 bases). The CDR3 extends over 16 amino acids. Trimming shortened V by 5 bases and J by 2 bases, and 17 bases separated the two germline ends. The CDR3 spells CASSLLRGLFTDTQYF. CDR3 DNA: TGTGCCAGCAGTCTCCTGCGGGGGCTTTTCACAGATACGCAGTATTTT.

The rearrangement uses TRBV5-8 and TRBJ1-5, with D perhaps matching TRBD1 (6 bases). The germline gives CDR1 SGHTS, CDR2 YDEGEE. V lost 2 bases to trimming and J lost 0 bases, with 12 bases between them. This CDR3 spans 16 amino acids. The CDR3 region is CASSFRGWYSNQPQHF. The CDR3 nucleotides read TGTGCCAGCAGCTTCAGGGGATGGTATAGCAATCAGCCCCAGCATTTT.

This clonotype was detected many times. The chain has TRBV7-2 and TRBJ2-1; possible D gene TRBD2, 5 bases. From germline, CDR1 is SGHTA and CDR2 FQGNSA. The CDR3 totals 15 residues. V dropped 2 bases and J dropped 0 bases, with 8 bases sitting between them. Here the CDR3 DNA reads TGTGCCAGCAGCTTAATAGGGAGCTCCTACAATGAGCAGTTCTTC. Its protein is CASSLIGSSYNEQFF.

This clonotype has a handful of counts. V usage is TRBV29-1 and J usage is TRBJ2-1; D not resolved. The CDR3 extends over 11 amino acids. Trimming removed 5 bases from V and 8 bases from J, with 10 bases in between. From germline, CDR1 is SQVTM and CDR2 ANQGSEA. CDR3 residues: CSVRNPDEQFF. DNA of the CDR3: TGCAGCGTTCGCAACCCGGATGAGCAGTTCTTC.

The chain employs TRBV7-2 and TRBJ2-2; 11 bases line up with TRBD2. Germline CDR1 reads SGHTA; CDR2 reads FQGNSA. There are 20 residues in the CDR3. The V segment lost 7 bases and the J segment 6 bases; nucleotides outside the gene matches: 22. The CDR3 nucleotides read TGTGCCAGCATCAATAGAGTAGCGGGGGGGATCCTGGACAGTCCCGGGGAGCTGTTTTTT. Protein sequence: CASINRVAGGILDSPGELFF.

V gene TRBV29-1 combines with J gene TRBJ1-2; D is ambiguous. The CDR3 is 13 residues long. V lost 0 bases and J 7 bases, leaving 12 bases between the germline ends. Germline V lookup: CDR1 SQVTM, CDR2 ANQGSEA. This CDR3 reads CSVEEGSAAGYTF. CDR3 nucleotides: TGCAGCGTTGAAGAAGGATCGGCGGCTGGCTACACCTTC. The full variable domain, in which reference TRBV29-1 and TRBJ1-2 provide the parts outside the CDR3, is SAVISQKPSRDICQRGTSLTIQCQVDSQVTMMFWYRQQPGQSLTLIATANQGSEATYESGFVIDKFPISRPNLTFSTLTVSNMSPEDSSIYLCSVEEGSAAGYTFGSGTRLTVV.

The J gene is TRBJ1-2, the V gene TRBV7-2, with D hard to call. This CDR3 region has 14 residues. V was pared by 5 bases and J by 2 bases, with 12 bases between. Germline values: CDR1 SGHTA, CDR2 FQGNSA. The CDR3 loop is CASSEGIGNYGYTF. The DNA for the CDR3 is TGTGCCAGCAGCGAGGGAATAGGGAACTATGGCTACACCTTC.

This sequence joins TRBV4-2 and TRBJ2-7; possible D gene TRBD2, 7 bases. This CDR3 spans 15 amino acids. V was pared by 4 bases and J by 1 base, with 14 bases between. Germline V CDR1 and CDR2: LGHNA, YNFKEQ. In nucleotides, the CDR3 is TGTGCCAGCAGCCCCGGGGGGCCCTTTTCCTACGAGCAGTACTTC. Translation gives CASSPGGPFSYEQYF.

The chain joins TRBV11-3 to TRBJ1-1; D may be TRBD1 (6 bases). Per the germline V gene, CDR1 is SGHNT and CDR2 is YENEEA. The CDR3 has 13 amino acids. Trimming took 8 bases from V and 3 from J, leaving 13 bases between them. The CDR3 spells CASCGRGDTEAFF. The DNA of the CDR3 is TGTGCCAGCTGCGGAAGGGGGGACACTGAAGCTTTCTTT. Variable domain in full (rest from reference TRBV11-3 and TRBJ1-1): EAGVVQSPRYKIIEKKQPVAFWCNPISGHNTLYWYLQNLGQGPELLIRYENEEAVDDSQLPKDRFSAERLKGVDSTLKIQPAELGDSAVYLCASCGRGDTEAFFGQGTRLTVV.

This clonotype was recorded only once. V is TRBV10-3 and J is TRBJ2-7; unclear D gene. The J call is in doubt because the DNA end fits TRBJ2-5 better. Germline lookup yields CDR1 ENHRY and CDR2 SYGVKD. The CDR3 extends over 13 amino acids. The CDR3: CAISGTDRETQYF. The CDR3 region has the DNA TGTGCCATCAGTGGGACGGATCGTGAGACCCAGTACTTC.

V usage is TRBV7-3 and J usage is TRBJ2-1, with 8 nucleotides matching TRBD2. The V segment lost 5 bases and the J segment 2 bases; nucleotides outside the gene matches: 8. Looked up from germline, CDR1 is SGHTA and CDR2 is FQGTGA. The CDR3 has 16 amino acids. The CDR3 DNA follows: TGTGCCAGCAGCCCAACCCCCGGGGGGGCCTACAATGAGCAGTTCTTC. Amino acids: CASSPTPGGAYNEQFF.

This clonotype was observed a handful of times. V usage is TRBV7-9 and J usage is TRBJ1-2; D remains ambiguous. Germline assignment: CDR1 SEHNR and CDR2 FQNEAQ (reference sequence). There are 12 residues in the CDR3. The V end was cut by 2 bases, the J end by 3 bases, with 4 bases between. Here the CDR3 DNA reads TGTGCCAGCAGCTTATCCCACTATGGCTACACCTTC. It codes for CASSLSHYGYTF.

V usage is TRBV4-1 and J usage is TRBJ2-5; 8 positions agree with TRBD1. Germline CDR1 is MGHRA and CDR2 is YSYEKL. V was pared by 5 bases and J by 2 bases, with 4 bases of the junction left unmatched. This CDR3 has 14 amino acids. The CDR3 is CASSRTGWQETQYF. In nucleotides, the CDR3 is TGCGCCAGCAGCAGGACAGGGTGGCAAGAGACCCAGTACTTC.

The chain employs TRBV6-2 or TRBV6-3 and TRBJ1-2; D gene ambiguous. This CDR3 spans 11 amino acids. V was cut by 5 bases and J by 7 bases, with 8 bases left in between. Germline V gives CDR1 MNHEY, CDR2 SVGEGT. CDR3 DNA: TGTGCCAGCAGTACGTGGGCTGGCTACACCTTC. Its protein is CASSTWAGYTF.

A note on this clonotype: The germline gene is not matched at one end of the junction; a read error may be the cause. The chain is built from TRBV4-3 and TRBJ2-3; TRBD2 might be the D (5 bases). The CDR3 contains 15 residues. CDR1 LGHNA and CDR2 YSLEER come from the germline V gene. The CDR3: CTSSQDIADWDTQYF. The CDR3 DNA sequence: TGCACCAGCAGCCAAGATATCGCGGACTGGGATACGCAGTATTTT.

CDR3 sequence reads: CASSGTALPYNEQFF. The CDR3 DNA is TGTGCCAGCAGCGGGACAGCTTTACCCTACAATGAGCAGTTCTTC. The chain is built from TRBV7-2 and TRBJ2-1, with 7 bases matching TRBD1. J was trimmed by 2 bases and V by 5 bases; bases with no gene match: 6. The CDR3 runs to 15 residues. The germline V gene has CDR1 SGHTA and CDR2 FQGNSA.

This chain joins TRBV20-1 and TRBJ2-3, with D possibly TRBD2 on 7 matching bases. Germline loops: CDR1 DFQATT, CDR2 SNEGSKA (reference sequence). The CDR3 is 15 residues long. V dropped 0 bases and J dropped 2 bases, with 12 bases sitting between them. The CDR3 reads CSAREGGGPTDTQYF. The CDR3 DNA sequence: TGCAGTGCTAGAGAAGGGGGGGGGCCCACAGATACGCAGTATTTT.

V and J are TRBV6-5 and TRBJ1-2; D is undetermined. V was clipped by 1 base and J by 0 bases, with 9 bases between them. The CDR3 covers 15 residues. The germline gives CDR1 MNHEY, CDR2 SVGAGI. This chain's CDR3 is CASSYWRSANYGYTF. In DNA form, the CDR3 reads TGTGCCAGCAGTTACTGGAGGTCAGCTAACTATGGCTACACCTTC.

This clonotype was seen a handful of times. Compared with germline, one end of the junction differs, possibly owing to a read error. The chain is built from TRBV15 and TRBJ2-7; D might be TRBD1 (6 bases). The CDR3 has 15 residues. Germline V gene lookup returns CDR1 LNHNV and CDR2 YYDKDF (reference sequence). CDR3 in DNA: TGTGCCACCAGCAGAGAACGGACAGTCTCCTACAAGCAGTACTTC. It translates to CATSRERTVSYKQYF.

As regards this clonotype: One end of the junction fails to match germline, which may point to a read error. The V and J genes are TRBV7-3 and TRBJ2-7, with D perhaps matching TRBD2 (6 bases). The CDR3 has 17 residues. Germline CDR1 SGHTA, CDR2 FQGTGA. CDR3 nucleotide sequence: TGCGCCAGCAGCTTGCTAGCGCCCTTCAAGTCCTCCTACGAGCAGTACTTC. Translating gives CASSLLAPFKSSYEQYF.

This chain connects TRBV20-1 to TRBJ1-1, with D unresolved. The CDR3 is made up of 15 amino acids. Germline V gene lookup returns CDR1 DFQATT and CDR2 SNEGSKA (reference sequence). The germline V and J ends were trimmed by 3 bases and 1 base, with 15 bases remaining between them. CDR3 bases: TGCAGTGCTAGTTTGCCGCCGAATGGGAACACTGAAGCTTTCTTT. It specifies CSASLPPNGNTEAFF.

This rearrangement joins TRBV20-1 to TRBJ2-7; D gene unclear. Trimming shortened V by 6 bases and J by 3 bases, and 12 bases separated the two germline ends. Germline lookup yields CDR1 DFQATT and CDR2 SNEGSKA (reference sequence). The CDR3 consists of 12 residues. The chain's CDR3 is CSATPGFYEQYF. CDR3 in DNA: TGCAGTGCAACCCCGGGTTTCTACGAGCAGTACTTC.

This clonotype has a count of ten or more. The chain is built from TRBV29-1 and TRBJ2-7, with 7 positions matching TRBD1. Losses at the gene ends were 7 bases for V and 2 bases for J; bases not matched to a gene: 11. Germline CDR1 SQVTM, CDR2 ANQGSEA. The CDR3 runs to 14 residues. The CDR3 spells CSASSTGLTYEQYF. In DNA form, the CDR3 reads TGCAGCGCGAGCTCGACAGGGTTGACCTACGAGCAGTACTTC.

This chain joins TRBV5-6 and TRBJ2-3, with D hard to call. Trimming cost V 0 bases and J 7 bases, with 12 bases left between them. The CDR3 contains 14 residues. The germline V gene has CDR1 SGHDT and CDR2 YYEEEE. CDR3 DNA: TGTGCCAGCAGCTTGGGACGGAATATCAATACGCAGTATTTT. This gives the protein CASSLGRNINTQYF.

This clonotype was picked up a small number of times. CDR3 nucleotide sequence: TGTGCCAGCAGTTACTCTACAGGGTTCCAGGTCTACGAGCAGTACTTC. The encoded protein is CASSYSTGFQVYEQYF. The chain employs TRBV6-5 and TRBJ2-7; the D gene is possibly TRBD1 (6 bases). V gave up 0 bases and J gave up 3 bases, with 15 bases separating them. Germline V lookup: CDR1 MNHEY, CDR2 SVGAGI. CDR3 size: 16 residues.

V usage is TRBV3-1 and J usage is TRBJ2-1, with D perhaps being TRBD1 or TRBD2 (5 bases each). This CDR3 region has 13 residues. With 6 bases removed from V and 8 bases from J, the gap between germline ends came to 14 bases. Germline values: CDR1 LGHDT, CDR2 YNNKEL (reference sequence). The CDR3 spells CASRQSGGDEQFF. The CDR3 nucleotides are TGTGCCAGCAGACAAAGTGGGGGAGATGAGCAGTTCTTC.

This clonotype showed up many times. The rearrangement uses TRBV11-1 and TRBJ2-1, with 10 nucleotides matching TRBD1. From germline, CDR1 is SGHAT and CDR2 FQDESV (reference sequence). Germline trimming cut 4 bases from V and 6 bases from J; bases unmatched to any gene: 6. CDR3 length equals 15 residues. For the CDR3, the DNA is TGTGCCAGCAGCTCCGGGACAGGGGACTTCAATGAGCAGTTCTTC. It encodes CASSSGTGDFNEQFF. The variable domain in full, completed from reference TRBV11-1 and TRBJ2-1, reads EAEVAQSPRYKITEKSQAVAFWCDPISGHATLYWYRQILGQGPELLVQFQDESVVDDSQLPKDRFSAERLKGVDSTLKIQPAELGDSAMYLCASSSGTGDFNEQFFGPGTRLTVL.